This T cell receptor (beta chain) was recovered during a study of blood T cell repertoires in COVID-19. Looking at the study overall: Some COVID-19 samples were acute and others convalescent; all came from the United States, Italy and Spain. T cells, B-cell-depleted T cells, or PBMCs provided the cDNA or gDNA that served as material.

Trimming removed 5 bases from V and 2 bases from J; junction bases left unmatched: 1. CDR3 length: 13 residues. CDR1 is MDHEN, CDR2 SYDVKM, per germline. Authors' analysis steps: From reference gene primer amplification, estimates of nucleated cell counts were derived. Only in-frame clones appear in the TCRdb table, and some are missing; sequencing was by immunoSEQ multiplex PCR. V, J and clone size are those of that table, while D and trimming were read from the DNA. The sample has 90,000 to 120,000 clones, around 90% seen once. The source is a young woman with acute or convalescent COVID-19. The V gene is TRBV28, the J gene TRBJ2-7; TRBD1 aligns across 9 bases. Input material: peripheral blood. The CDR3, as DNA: TGTGCCAGCAGTCGGACAGGGGCCTACGAGCAGTACTTC. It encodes CASSRTGAYEQYF.